This T cell receptor beta chain was captured by sequencing in a study of vaccination and CD4 T cells after COVID-19. As for the study in general: Typically, post-vaccine samples were obtained a median about 79 days after dose two, within a range of 14 to 241.

There are 15 residues in the CDR3. CDR1 and CDR2 (germline): MDHEN, SYDVKM. V trimming: 6 bases; J trimming: 9 bases; junction bases outside the gene matches: 11. The Oncomine TCR Beta short-read assay was applied to DNA of cultured CD4+ T cells. TCRdb independently ran MiXCR on the PCR reads; one entry per CDR3 protein. The top ten clones hold approximately 8% of a sample with more than 13,000 distinct CDR3 sequences, 60% to 70% of them seen once. Study outcomes and limitations: Analysis of convalescent patients found that 304 of 307 vaccine-specific clones were spike mono-reactive.

Treatment in this sample: approximately 10-day PBMC culture with coronavirus spike peptide pools or control peptides (ViraFEST assay). A word on this clonotype: Its antigen is unidentified.

The chain recombines TRBV28 with TRBJ1-6, with TRBD1 matching 7 bases. This TCR derives from a human donor who had recovered from COVID-19. Sequencing used CD4+ T cells from blood, cultured in vitro. The chain's CDR3 is CASRSSLGDSSPLHF. For the CDR3, the DNA is TGTGCCAGCAGGAGCAGCCTTGGGGACAGTTCACCCCTCCACTTT.